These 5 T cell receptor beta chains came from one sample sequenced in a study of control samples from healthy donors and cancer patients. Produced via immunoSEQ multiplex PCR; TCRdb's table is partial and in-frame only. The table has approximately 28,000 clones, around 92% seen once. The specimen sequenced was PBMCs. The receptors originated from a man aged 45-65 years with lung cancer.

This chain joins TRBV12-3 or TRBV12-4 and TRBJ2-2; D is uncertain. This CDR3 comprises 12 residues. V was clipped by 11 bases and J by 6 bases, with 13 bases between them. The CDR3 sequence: CAGKGLPGELFF. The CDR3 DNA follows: TGTGCCGGCAAGGGATTGCCCGGGGAGCTGTTTTTT.

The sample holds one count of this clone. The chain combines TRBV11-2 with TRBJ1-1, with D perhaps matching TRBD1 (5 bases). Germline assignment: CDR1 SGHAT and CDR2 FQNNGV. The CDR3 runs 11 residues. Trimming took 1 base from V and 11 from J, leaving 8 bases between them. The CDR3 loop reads CASSLGGEAFF. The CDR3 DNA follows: TGTGCCAGCAGCTTAGGGGGGGAGGCTTTCTTT.

The CDR3 DNA is TGCAGTGCTAGAAACTTTTACGAGCAGTACTTC. Its translation: CSARNFYEQYF. This chain links TRBV20-1 with TRBJ2-7, with unresolved D. CDR1 is DFQATT, CDR2 SNEGSKA, per germline (reference sequence). The V gene lost 2 bases and the J gene lost 4 bases, with 6 bases spanning the gap. The CDR3 is made up of 11 amino acids.

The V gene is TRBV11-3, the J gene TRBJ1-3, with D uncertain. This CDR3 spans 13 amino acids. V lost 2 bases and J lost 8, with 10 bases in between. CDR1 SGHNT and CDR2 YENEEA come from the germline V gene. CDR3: CASSLSSEHTIYF. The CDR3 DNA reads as TGTGCCAGCAGCTTAAGTTCTGAGCACACCATATATTTT.

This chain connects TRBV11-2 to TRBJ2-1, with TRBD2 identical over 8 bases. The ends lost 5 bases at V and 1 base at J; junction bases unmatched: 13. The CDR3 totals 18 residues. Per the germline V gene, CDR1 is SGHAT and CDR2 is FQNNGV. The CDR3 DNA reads TGTGCCAGCAGCCCCGATTGGCGGGGGGCCTTTTCCTACAATGAGCAGTTCTTC. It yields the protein CASSPDWRGAFSYNEQFF.